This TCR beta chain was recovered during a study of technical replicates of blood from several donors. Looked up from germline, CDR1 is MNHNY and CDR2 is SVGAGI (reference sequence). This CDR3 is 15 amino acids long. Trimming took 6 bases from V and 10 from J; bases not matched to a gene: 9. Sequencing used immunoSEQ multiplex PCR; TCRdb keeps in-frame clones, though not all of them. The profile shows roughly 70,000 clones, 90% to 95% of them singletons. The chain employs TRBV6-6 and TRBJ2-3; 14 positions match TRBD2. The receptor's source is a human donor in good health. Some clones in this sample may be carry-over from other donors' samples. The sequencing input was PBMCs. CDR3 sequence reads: CASREGLAGERAQYF. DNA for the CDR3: TGTGCCAGCAGAGAGGGACTAGCGGGGGAGAGAGCGCAGTATTTT.